This TCR beta chain comes out of a study of metastatic and nonmetastatic thyroid tumors. Study context: For malignant and benign thyroid patients, tumor or nodule tissue and blood were the sources whose repertoires were compared.

The CDR3 is made up of 13 amino acids. The germline V gene encodes CDR1 SGHRS and CDR2 YFSETQ. Trimming shortened V by 0 bases and J by 7 bases, and 10 bases separated the two germline ends. This clone came up many times. Ahead of thyroid surgery, no patient had received treatment of any kind. TCRdb recomputed clones from the PCR reads via MiXCR. The sample lists about 56,000 clones; less than 30% were seen once. The TCR was taken from a female donor with papillary thyroid cancer or a benign thyroid nodule (not recorded which). Some clones in this sample may be carry-over from other donors' samples. Sequences were obtained from blood. This chain joins TRBV5-1 and TRBJ1-1; tentatively, D is TRBD1 (5 bases). CDR3 region: CASSLAWGFEAFF. The CDR3 DNA reads as TGCGCCAGCAGCTTGGCCTGGGGGTTTGAAGCTTTCTTT.